This TCR beta chain was obtained from a study of blood T cell repertoires in COVID-19. Study summary: T cells, B-cell-depleted T cells, or PBMCs provided the cDNA or gDNA that served as material.

In regard to this clone: Within the sample, other DNA sequences also encode this same CDR3.

Study processing details: Nucleated cell counts were estimated from reference gene primer amplification. This table comes from immunoSEQ multiplex PCR, and its TCRdb copy is limited to in-frame clones, with some not included. V, J and clone size derive from that table, while D and trimming were established from the DNA sequence. The sample holds approximately 410,000 clones, more than 80% seen once. The CDR3 spans 15 residues. The J segment lost 4 bases and the V segment lost 6 bases, leaving 8 bases of the junction unmatched. CDR1 and CDR2 (germline): MNHEY, SMNVEV (reference sequence). The sequence was collected from a woman aged 25 to 45 with active or convalescent COVID-19. The specimen was peripheral blood. The J gene is TRBJ2-2, the V gene TRBV27; 7 positions match TRBD2. The CDR3 sequence: CASSLGPGGTGELFF. DNA of the CDR3: TGTGCCAGCAGCCTTGGGCCGGGGGGCACCGGGGAGCTGTTTTTT.